One sample yielded the 24 T cell receptor beta chains listed below, sequenced in a study of blood T cell repertoires in COVID-19. The assay was immunoSEQ multiplex PCR, and TCRdb's table has in-frame clones only and misses some. The sample lists around 220,000 clones; 80% were seen once. What was sequenced was PBMCs or T cells enriched from blood (not recorded which). The receptor set was obtained from a woman in her forties with acute COVID-19.

CDR3 amino acids: CASSPPGDRAGNTIYF. In DNA form, the CDR3 reads TGTGCCAGCAGCCCCCCAGGGGATCGGGCTGGAAACACCATATATTTT. V gene TRBV9 combines with J gene TRBJ1-3; the D gene is possibly TRBD1 (6 bases). The CDR3 runs to 16 residues. V was pared by 4 bases and J by 2 bases, with 16 bases between. Germline V lookup: CDR1 SGDLS, CDR2 YYNGEE.

The gene calls are TRBV2 and TRBJ1-1; 7 positions agree with TRBD1. CDR1 and CDR2 (germline): SNHLY, FYNNEI. J lost 0 bases, V lost 7 bases, and 14 bases had no gene match. The CDR3 covers 17 residues. The CDR3 protein is CASIPRGGGIVNTEAFF. The DNA of the CDR3 is TGTGCCAGCATCCCCCGTGGAGGGGGCATAGTGAACACTGAAGCTTTCTTT.

In DNA form, the CDR3 reads TGTGCCTGGAACAGGGAAGCTGGAAACACCATATATTTT. Translating it yields CAWNREAGNTIYF. The chain couples TRBV30 to TRBJ1-3, with D maybe TRBD1 (6 bases). CDR1 and CDR2 from the germline V gene are GTSNPN and SVGIG (reference sequence). With 4 bases removed from V and 2 bases from J, the gap between germline ends came to 9 bases. The CDR3 contains 13 residues.

In this sample, this clone turned up a few times. The chain combines TRBV7-2 with TRBJ1-5, with 11 nucleotides matching TRBD1. CDR3 length equals 15 residues. J was trimmed by 7 bases and V by 5 bases; bases with no gene match: 7. The germline CDR1 and CDR2 sequences are SGHTA and FQGNSA. This CDR3 reads CASSGGQGAGQPQHF. The CDR3, as DNA: TGTGCCAGCAGCGGCGGACAGGGGGCAGGACAGCCCCAGCATTTT.

This clone was seen once. The same CDR3 can be traced to other DNA sequences in this sample. V is TRBV19 and J is TRBJ2-1; TRBD2 agrees at 8 bases. V trimming: 3 bases; J trimming: 6 bases; junction bases outside the gene matches: 10. The CDR3 runs to 16 residues. CDR1 is LNHDA and CDR2 is SQIVND in the germline V gene (reference sequence). CDR3 residues: CASSISLLAGGNEQFF. CDR3 nucleotide sequence: TGTGCCAGTAGTATCTCTCTTCTAGCGGGTGGCAATGAGCAGTTCTTC.

The chain recombines TRBV9 with TRBJ2-3; 7 bases agree with TRBD1. The germline gives CDR1 SGDLS, CDR2 YYNGEE. V dropped 0 bases and J dropped 2; count of bases not matched to a gene: 6. This CDR3 spans 16 amino acids. The CDR3 loop reads CASSVEDRRNTDTQYF. CDR3 bases: TGTGCCAGCAGCGTAGAGGACAGGAGAAACACAGATACGCAGTATTTT.

There are a few counts of this clone. The chain uses TRBV6-2 or TRBV6-3 and TRBJ1-1, with D possibly TRBD1 on 5 matching bases. Trimming shortened V by 6 bases and J by 1 base, and 12 bases separated the two germline ends. The CDR3 is made up of 14 amino acids. Germline lookup yields CDR1 MNHEY and CDR2 SVGEGT. The CDR3 protein is CASSDSTGNTEAFF. Written as DNA, the CDR3 is TGTGCCAGCAGCGACAGTACCGGGAACACTGAAGCTTTCTTT.

The CDR3 DNA reads TGTGCCAGCACCAGACTAGCGGGAGATCCAGATACGCAGTATTTT. Translating gives CASTRLAGDPDTQYF. This sequence joins TRBV28 and TRBJ2-3; 12 positions match TRBD2. CDR1 and CDR2 from the germline V gene are MDHEN and SYDVKM. The CDR3 extends over 15 amino acids. The ends lost 7 bases at V and 4 bases at J; junction bases unmatched: 6.

V gene TRBV19 combines with J gene TRBJ1-2; perhaps TRBD1 as D (6 bases). The CDR3 extends over 14 amino acids. Germline V lookup: CDR1 LNHDA, CDR2 SQIVND (reference sequence). The V gene lost 6 bases and the J gene lost 1 base, with 12 bases spanning the gap. The chain's CDR3 is CASRTGLSNYGYTF. The CDR3, as DNA: TGTGCCAGTAGGACAGGACTGAGTAACTATGGCTACACCTTC.

This clone was seen only a few times. The gene calls are TRBV6-5 and TRBJ1-5; TRBD1 agrees at 7 bases. CDR3 length equals 15 residues. Per the germline V gene, CDR1 is MNHEY and CDR2 is SVGAGI. J lost 2 bases, V lost 6 bases, and 7 bases had no gene match. The CDR3 nucleotides read TGTGCCAGCAGACCGGGAGGGGGCGGCAATCAGCCCCAGCATTTT. As protein: CASRPGGGGNQPQHF.

CDR3 sequence (DNA): TGTGCCAGCAGCCCTCTACAGGTACAAGAGACCCAGTACTTC. Protein product: CASSPLQVQETQYF. This chain links TRBV28 with TRBJ2-5; TRBD1 is a possible D gene (5 bases). Trimming shortened V by 6 bases and J by 2 bases, and 13 bases separated the two germline ends. The CDR3 is made up of 14 amino acids. Germline V gene lookup returns CDR1 MDHEN and CDR2 SYDVKM.

The V call is TRBV11-1, the J call TRBJ2-1; 8 bases line up with TRBD2. Trimming at V came to 6 bases and at J to 0 bases, leaving 7 bases not matched to a gene. The CDR3 runs 16 residues. CDR1 and CDR2 from the germline V gene are SGHAT and FQDESV (reference sequence). The CDR3 DNA sequence: TGTGCCAGCAGTTCGTTAGCGGGGAGCTCCTACAATGAGCAGTTCTTC. Translated, it gives CASSSLAGSSYNEQFF.

This clone was counted between two and nine times. This chain joins TRBV7-9 and TRBJ2-2; no definite D call. The CDR3 extends over 14 amino acids. Trimming took off 8 bases at V and 7 bases at J, with 17 bases between the two ends. CDR1 SEHNR and CDR2 FQNEAQ come from the germline V gene (reference sequence). The CDR3 coding sequence is TGTGCCAGCGGCAGAGGCACTTCGGGCGGGGAGCTGTTTTTT. This sequence encodes CASGRGTSGGELFF.

The chain is built from TRBV7-9 and TRBJ1-5; 8 nucleotides agree with TRBD1. V was clipped by 1 base and J by 1 base; unmatched bases: 9. Germline CDR1 SEHNR, CDR2 FQNEAQ (reference sequence). The CDR3 totals 18 residues. CDR3 loop: CASSLGRQGAWSNQPQHF. The CDR3 DNA reads TGTGCCAGCAGCTTAGGGAGGCAGGGGGCTTGGAGCAATCAGCCCCAGCATTTT.

The chain employs TRBV7-8 and TRBJ2-3; D might be TRBD1 (6 bases). Germline CDR1 is SGHVS and CDR2 is FQNEAQ. The length of the CDR3 is 15 residues. V dropped 1 base and J dropped 3 bases, with 11 bases sitting between them. CDR3 DNA sequence: TGTGCCAGCAGCTTAGACGCCAGGGGAACAGATACGCAGTATTTT. It codes for CASSLDARGTDTQYF.

This chain joins TRBV28 and TRBJ1-2; D is unresolved. This CDR3 region has 12 residues. V was pared by 6 bases and J by 5 bases, with 10 bases between. Germline CDR1 is MDHEN and CDR2 is SYDVKM. This chain's CDR3 is CASRKDWYGYTF. The CDR3 bases are TGTGCCAGCAGAAAGGACTGGTATGGCTACACCTTC.

The chain employs TRBV19 and TRBJ2-2, with 7 bases fitting TRBD2. Trimming at V came to 6 bases and at J to 4 bases, leaving 17 bases not matched to a gene. Germline V gene data show CDR1 as LNHDA and CDR2 as SQIVND (reference sequence). The CDR3 runs to 18 residues. The CDR3 sequence: CASRIPLGTTLSTGELFF. In DNA, the CDR3 is TGTGCCAGTAGGATCCCCCTCGGGACTACCCTCAGCACCGGGGAGCTGTTTTTT.

The chain links TRBV11-2 to TRBJ1-2; 7 bases agree with TRBD1. Losses at the gene ends were 7 bases for V and 4 bases for J; bases not matched to a gene: 12. CDR1 SGHAT and CDR2 FQNNGV come from the germline V gene. The CDR3 loop spans 15 amino acids. Written as DNA, the CDR3 is TGTGCCAGCACCCCAATGTCCGGGACAGCCTATGGCTACACCTTC. Translation: CASTPMSGTAYGYTF.

In nucleotides, the CDR3 is TGTGCCAGCAGCTTAGAGGTCAATCGGGGCCAGTACTTC. It codes for CASSLEVNRGQYF. This chain uses TRBV7-2 with TRBJ2-5; tentatively, D is TRBD2 (5 bases). V gave up 1 base and J gave up 10 bases, with 13 bases separating them. The CDR3 spans 13 residues. The V gene's germline CDR1 is SGHTA and CDR2 FQGNSA.

V gene TRBV5-5 combines with J gene TRBJ1-1, with TRBD1 matching 9 bases. This CDR3 region has 15 residues. V trimming: 2 bases; J trimming: 2 bases; junction bases outside the gene matches: 4. Per germline, CDR1 SGHKS and CDR2 YYEKEE (reference sequence). CDR3 in DNA: TGTGCCAGCAGCTTTACAGGGGGCGGTAACACTGAAGCTTTCTTT. Its protein is CASSFTGGGNTEAFF.

V is TRBV5-1 and J is TRBJ2-3; D gene ambiguous. The CDR3 spans 15 residues. CDR1 is SGHRS, CDR2 YFSETQ, per germline. The V end lost 1 base, the J end lost 0 bases, and 9 bases lay between the germline ends. The CDR3 DNA is TGCGCCAGCAGCTTGTTAGCAGTTAGCACAGATACGCAGTATTTT. This translates into CASSLLAVSTDTQYF.

This clone was counted a few times. V and J are TRBV15 and TRBJ1-2; weak D call: TRBD1 (5 bases). The germline V gene has CDR1 LNHNV and CDR2 YYDKDF (reference sequence). The length of the CDR3 is 19 residues. Trimming shortened V by 2 bases and J by 4 bases, and 26 bases separated the two germline ends. The CDR3: CATSRLQKFEMGLLYGYTF. The CDR3 nucleotides are TGTGCCACCAGCAGATTACAGAAGTTCGAAATGGGGCTGCTCTATGGCTACACCTTC.

The chain carries TRBV7-2 and TRBJ1-2, with 8 bases matching TRBD1. The CDR3 has 17 residues. Germline V gene lookup returns CDR1 SGHTA and CDR2 FQGNSA. V shed 5 bases, J shed 8 bases, and the junction held 19 bases outside the gene matches. The chain's CDR3 is CASSPGGQAGASGGYTF. CDR3 in DNA: TGTGCCAGCAGCCCGGGGGGACAGGCCGGGGCGTCGGGAGGCTACACCTTC.

The chain links TRBV7-9 to TRBJ1-6, with D perhaps matching TRBD1 (5 bases). Trimming removed 5 bases from V and 5 bases from J, with 16 bases in between. This CDR3 has 16 amino acids. CDR1 and CDR2 from the germline V gene are SEHNR and FQNEAQ (reference sequence). In nucleotides, the CDR3 is TGTGCCAGCAGCCGCTCGGGGGGATGGGATAATTCACCCCTCCACTTT. Its translation is CASSRSGGWDNSPLHF. The variable domain in full, with the rest retrieved from reference TRBV7-9 and TRBJ1-6, is DTGVSQNPRHKITKRGQNVTFRCDPISEHNRLYWYRQTLGQGPEFLTYFQNEAQLEKSRLLSDRFSAERPKGSFSTLEIQRTEQGDSAMYLCASSRSGGWDNSPLHFGNGTRLTVT.